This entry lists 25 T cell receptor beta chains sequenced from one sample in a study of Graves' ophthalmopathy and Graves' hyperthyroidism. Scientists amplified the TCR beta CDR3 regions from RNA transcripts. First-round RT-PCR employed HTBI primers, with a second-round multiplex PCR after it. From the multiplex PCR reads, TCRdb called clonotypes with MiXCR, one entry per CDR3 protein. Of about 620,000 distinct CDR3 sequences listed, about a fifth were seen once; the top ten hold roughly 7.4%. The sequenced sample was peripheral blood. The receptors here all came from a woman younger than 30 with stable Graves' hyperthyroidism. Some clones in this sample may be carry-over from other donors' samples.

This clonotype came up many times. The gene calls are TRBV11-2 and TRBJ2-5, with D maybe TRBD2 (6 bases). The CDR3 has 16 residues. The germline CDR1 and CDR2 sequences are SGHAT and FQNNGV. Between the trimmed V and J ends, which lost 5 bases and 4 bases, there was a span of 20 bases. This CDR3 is CASSHLGSLGGETQYF. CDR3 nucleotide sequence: TGTGCCAGCAGCCACCTCGGGAGTTTGGGGGGAGAGACCCAGTACTTC. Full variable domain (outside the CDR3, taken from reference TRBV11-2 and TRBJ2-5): EAGVAQSPRYKIIEKRQSVAFWCNPISGHATLYWYQQILGQGPKLLIQFQNNGVVDDSQLPKDRFSAERLKGVDSTLKIQPAKLEDSAVYLCASSHLGSLGGETQYFGPGTRLLVL.

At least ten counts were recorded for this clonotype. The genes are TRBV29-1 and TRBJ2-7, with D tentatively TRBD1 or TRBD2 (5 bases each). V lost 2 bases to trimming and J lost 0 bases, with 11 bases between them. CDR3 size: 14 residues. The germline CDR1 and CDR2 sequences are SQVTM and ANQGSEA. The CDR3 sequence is CSVEQAGSSYEQYF. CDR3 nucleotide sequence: TGCAGCGTTGAACAGGCAGGGAGCTCCTACGAGCAGTACTTC.

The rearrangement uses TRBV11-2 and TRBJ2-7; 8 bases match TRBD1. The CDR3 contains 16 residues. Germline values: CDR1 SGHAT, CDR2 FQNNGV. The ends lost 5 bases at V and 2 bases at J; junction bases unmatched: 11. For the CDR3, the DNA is TGTGCCAGCAGCACCAAATCCGGGACAGGTCCCTACGAGCAGTACTTC. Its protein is CASSTKSGTGPYEQYF.

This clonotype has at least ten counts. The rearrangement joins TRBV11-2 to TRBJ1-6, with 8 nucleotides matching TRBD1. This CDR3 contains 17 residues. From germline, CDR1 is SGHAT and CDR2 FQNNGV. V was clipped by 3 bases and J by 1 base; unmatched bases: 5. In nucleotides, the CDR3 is TGTGCCAGCAGCTTGACAGGGGTTGGGTCCTATAATTCACCCCTCCACTTT. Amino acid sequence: CASSLTGVGSYNSPLHF.

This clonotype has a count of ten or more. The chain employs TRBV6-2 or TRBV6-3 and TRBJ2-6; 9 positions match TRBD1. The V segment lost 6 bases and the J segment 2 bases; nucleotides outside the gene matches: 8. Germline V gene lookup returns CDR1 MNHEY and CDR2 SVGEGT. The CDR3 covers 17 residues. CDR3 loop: CASRVDRGVTGANVLTF. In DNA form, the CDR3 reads TGTGCCAGCAGGGTGGACAGGGGAGTAACTGGGGCCAACGTCCTGACTTTC.

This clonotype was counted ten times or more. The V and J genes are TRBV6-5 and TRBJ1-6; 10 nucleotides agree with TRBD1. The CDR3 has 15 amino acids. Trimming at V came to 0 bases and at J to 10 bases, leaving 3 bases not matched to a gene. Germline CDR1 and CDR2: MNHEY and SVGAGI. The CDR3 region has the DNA TGTGCCAGCAGTTACTCGACAGGGGGCAGATCACCCCTCCACTTT. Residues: CASSYSTGGRSPLHF.

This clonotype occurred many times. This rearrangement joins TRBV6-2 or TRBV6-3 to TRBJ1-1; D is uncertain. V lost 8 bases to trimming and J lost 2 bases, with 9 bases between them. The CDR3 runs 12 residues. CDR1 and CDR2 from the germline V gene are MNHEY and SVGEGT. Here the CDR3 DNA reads TGTGCCAGCGCCCGGGCTAACACTGAAGCTTTCTTT. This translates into CASARANTEAFF.

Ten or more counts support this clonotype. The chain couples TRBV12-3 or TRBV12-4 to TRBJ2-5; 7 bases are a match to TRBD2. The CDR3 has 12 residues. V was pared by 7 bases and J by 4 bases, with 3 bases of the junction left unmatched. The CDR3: CASTGGLETQYF. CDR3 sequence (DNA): TGTGCCAGCACCGGGGGGTTAGAGACCCAGTACTTC.

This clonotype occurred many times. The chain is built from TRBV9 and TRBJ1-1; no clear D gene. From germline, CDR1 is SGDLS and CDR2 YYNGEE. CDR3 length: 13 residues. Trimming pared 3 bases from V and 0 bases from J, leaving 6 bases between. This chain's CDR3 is CASSGSVNTEAFF. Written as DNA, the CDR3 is TGTGCCAGCAGCGGTTCCGTGAACACTGAAGCTTTCTTT.

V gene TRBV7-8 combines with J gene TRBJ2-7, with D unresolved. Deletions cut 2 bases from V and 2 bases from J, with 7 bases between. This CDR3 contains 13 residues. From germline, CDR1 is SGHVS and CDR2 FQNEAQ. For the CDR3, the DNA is TGTGCCAGCAGCTTAACGAATACCTACGAGCAGTACTTC. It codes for CASSLTNTYEQYF.

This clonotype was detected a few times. CDR3 protein: CASTPTGTGNTEAFF. In DNA form, the CDR3 reads TGTGCCAGTACCCCGACCGGGACAGGAAACACTGAAGCTTTCTTT. The chain carries TRBV28 and TRBJ1-1; 8 bases line up with TRBD1. This CDR3 is 15 amino acids long. V lost 9 bases to trimming and J lost 2 bases; unmatched junction nucleotides: 11. Per germline, CDR1 MDHEN and CDR2 SYDVKM.

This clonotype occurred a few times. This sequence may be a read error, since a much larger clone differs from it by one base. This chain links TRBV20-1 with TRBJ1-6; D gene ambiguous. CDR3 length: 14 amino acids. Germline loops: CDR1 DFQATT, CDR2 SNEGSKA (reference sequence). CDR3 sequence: CSARVAGENSHLHF. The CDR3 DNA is TGCAGTGCTAGAGTGGCTGGGGAAAATTCACACCTCCACTTT.

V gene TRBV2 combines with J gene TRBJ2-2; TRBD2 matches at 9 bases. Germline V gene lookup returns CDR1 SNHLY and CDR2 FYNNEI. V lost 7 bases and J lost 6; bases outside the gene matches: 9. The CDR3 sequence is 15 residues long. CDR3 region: CASMERGAKAGELFF. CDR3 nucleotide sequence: TGTGCCAGCATGGAGCGGGGGGCTAAAGCCGGGGAGCTGTTTTTT.

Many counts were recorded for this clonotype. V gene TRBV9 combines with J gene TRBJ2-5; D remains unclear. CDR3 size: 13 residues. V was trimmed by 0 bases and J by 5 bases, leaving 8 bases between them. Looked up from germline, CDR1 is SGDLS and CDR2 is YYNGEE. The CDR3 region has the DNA TGTGCCAGCAGCGTAGATTCCTGGGAGACCCAGTACTTC. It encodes CASSVDSWETQYF.

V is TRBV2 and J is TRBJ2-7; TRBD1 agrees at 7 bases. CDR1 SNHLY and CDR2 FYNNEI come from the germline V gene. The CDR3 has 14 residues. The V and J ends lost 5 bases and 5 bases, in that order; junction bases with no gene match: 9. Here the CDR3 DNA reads TGTGCCAGCAGTAAAGGGGGCGAGTGGAACGAGCAGTACTTC. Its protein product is CASSKGGEWNEQYF. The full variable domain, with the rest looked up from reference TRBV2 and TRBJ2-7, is EPEVTQTPSHQVTQMGQEVILRCVPISNHLYFYWYRQILGQKVEFLVSFYNNEISEKSEIFDDQFSVERPDGSNFTLKIRSTKLEDSAMYFCASSKGGEWNEQYFGPGTRLTVT.

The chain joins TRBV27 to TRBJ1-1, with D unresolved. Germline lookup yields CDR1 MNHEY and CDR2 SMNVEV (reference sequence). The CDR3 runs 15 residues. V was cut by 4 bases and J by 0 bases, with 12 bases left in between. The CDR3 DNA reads TGTGCCAGCAGTTCCTCTTGGTCCTTGAACACTGAAGCTTTCTTT. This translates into CASSSSWSLNTEAFF.

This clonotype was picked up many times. CDR3 bases: TGTGCCAGCAGTTTATTGAGGGGGCAAACCTACGAGCAGTACTTC. It yields the protein CASSLLRGQTYEQYF. The chain carries TRBV27 and TRBJ2-7, with 7 nucleotides matching TRBD1. Germline assignment: CDR1 MNHEY and CDR2 SMNVEV (reference sequence). This CDR3 spans 15 amino acids. The trim removed 1 base at V and 2 bases at J, leaving 5 bases unmatched.

The CDR3 protein is CASSPGETAYLETQYF. DNA for the CDR3: TGTGCCAGCAGCCCCGGGGAAACGGCGTACTTAGAGACCCAGTACTTC. V and J are TRBV11-1 and TRBJ2-5, with D perhaps TRBD2 (5 bases). Germline V gene data show CDR1 as SGHAT and CDR2 as FQDESV (reference sequence). The V end lost 5 bases, the J end lost 4 bases, and 20 bases lay between the germline ends. The CDR3 totals 16 residues.

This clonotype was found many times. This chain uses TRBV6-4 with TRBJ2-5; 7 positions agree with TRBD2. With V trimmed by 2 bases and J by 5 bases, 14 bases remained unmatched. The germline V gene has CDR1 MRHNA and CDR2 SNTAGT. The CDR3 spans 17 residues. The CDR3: CASSDGGDSSAAETQYF. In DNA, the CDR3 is TGTGCCAGCAGTGACGGGGGGGACTCCTCAGCCGCGGAGACCCAGTACTTC.

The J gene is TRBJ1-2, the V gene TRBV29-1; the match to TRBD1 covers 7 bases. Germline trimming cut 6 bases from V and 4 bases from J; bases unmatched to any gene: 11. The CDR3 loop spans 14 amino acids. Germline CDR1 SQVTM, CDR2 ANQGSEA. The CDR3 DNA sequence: TGCAGCGTACTGACAGGGTCGGGTTCCTATGGCTACACCTTC. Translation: CSVLTGSGSYGYTF.

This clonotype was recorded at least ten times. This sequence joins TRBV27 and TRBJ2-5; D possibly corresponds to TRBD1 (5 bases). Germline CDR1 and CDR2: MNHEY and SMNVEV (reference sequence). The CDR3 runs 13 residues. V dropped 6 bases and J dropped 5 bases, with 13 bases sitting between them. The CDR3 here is CASRVAGAETQYF. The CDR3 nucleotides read TGTGCCAGCAGGGTGGCTGGGGCGGAGACCCAGTACTTC.

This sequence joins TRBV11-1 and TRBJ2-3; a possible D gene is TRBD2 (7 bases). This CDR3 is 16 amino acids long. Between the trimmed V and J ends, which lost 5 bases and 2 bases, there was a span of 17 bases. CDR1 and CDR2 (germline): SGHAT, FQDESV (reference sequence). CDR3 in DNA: TGTGCCAGCAGCCTCCTGCGGGGGCATACCACAGATACGCAGTATTTT. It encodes CASSLLRGHTTDTQYF.

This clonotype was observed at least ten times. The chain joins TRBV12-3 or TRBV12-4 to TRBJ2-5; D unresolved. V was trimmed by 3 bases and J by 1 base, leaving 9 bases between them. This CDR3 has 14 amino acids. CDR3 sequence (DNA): TGTGCCAGCAGTTTTGCTCAGACCCAAGAGACCCAGTACTTC. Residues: CASSFAQTQETQYF.

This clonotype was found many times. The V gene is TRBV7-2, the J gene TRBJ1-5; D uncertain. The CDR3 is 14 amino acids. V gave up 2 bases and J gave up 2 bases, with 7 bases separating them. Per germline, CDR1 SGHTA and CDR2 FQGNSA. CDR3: CASSLRSGNQPQHF. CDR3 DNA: TGTGCCAGCAGCTTAAGGTCGGGCAATCAGCCCCAGCATTTT.

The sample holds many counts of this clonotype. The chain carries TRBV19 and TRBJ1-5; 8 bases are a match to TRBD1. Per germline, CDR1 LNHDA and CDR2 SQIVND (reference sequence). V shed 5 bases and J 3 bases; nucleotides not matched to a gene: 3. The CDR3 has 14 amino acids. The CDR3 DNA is TGTGCCAGTAGTGGACAGGGATTCAATCAGCCCCAGCATTTT. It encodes CASSGQGFNQPQHF. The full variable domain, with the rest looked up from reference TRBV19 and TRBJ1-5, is DGGITQSPKYLFRKEGQNVTLSCEQNLNHDAMYWYRQDPGQGLRLIYYSQIVNDFQKGDIAEGYSVSREKKESFPLTVTSAQKNPTAFYLCASSGQGFNQPQHFGDGTRLSIL.